This TCR beta chain was obtained from a study of identical twins. Study observations and caveats: Findings came from cross-sectional statistics, without long-term follow-up of donors.

As for this clonotype: As yet, its antigen is unknown.

Trimming left V 6 bases short and J 3 bases short, with 18 bases between. CDR1 MNHNS and CDR2 SASEGT come from the germline V gene. This CDR3 spans 15 amino acids. TCRdb fed the 5' RACE reads into MiXCR, producing one record per CDR3 protein. The table records hundreds of thousands of distinct CDR3 sequences, approximately 22% of them present only once. This same sample was also taken into another study, of T cells expressing NK-cell markers. That paper adds: Out of eight donors sequenced, seven tested HCMV-seropositive and the remaining one seronegative. The contribution of dominant NKG2C+ clonotypes to CD8+ T cells in six or seven donors was roughly 1.0-7.5%.

The source material was PBMCs. The receptor comes from a woman aged 18-29 years in good health. This chain connects TRBV6-1 to TRBJ2-7; D is possibly TRBD1 (6 bases). The CDR3 sequence is CASSSPGESGYEQYF. The CDR3 DNA follows: TGTGCCAGCAGCTCCCCAGGGGAATCCGGCTACGAGCAGTACTTC.